The text below deals with one T cell receptor (beta chain). The antigen remains undetermined. CDR1 and CDR2 from the germline V gene are LNHDA and SQIVND (reference sequence). V lost 4 bases and J 2 bases, leaving 13 bases between the germline ends. The CDR3 consists of 15 residues. This sample was included in a study of T cell repertoires in cytomegalovirus infection. Overall study context: The public TCR beta signatures pointed to both CMV infection and matching HLA type.

TCRdb analysed the reads with MiXCR anew, one entry per CDR3 protein. This sample has fewer than 400,000 distinct CDR3 sequences, with about a sixth found just once. Overall study results and limits: The ex vivo response was dominated by HLA-C-restricted CMV-specific TCR beta clonotypes.

What was sequenced was PBMCs. The chain recombines TRBV19 with TRBJ2-3; TRBD2 is a possible D gene (6 bases). This sequence was found in a human donor in good health (CMV status not recorded). Some clones in this sample may be carry-over from other donors' samples. CDR3: CASSTRAGYTDTQYF. The CDR3 coding sequence is TGTGCCAGTAGTACAAGAGCGGGCTACACAGATACGCAGTATTTT.